Listed here is a single T cell receptor (beta chain). Its antigen is undetermined. This entry comes from a study of T cell responses to AZD1222 COVID-19 vaccine. Findings and caveats of the study: Only a handful of individuals given AZD1222 were seropositive at baseline. Only after the peak T cell response were repertoires sampled. Vaccination with two AZD1222 doses was followed by a rise in Spike-specific TCR breadth and depth.

Some clones are missing from TCRdb's copy, which holds only in-frame ones; the method was immunoSEQ multiplex PCR. The top ten clones hold under 2.5% of a sample with approximately 110,000 clones, 87% of them seen once. The V end lost 2 bases, the J end lost 2 bases, and 15 bases lay between the germline ends. The CDR3 is 16 residues long. Germline CDR1 is MNHEY and CDR2 is SVGAGI. Here the sequenced sample was peripheral blood, taken 28 days after the second AZD1222 dose. The chain links TRBV6-5 to TRBJ1-1; TRBD1 might be the D (6 bases). The clonotype originates from an adult who received the AZD1222 COVID-19 vaccine. CDR3 DNA sequence: TGTGCCAGCAGTTACCTCGGGGGCGTTGGAAACACTGAAGCTTTCTTT. Translated, it gives CASSYLGGVGNTEAFF.